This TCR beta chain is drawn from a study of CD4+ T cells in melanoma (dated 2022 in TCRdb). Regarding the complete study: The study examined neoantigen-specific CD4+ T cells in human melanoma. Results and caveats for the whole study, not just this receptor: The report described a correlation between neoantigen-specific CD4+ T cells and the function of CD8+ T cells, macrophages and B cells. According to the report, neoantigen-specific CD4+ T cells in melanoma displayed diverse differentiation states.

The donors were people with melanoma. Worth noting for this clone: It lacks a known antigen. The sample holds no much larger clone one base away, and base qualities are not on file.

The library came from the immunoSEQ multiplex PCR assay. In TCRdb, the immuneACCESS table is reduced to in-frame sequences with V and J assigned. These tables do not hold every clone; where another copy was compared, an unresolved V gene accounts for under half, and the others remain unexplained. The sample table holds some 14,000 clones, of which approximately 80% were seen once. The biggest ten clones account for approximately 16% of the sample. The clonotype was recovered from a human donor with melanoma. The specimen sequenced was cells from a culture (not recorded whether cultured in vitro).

The bases read TGTGCCAGCAGCCCGCGGGTGAGGAGCACAGATACGCAGTATTTT. It translates as CASSPRVRSTDTQYF. Recombination joined TRBV7-8 with TRBJ2-3; the D segment could be TRBD2, given 5 matching bases. The CDR3 goes from the cysteine to the phenylalanine over 15 residues. Just the 45-base CDR3 DNA is kept, in frame starting at base 1. At the junction V is shortened by 5 bases and J by 0 bases, with 12 bases in between. CDR1 SGHVS and CDR2 FQNEAQ are derived from the germline V gene.